This T cell receptor (beta chain) was captured in a study of cytomegalovirus exposure and HLA in healthy donors (dated by TCRdb to 2016 to 2017). The study in broad terms: According to an earlier analysis of 450 to 650 of the donors, about 179 million T cells yielded roughly 110 million unique TCR beta sequences and 276 Gb of sequence data. Roughly 300 gigabases of sequencing data and around 85 million unique TCR sequences made up an early release that covered several hundred HLA-typed donors. Of the 300 to 500 genotyped donors, less than 90% were placed in the genetic ancestry cluster associated with self-reported Caucasian donors. The study was designed to test whether signatures of past pathogen exposure could be identified by cataloging public T cell receptors. The study profiled the T cell repertoires of about 720 subjects by immunosequencing and related them to cytomegalovirus serostatus. A separate validation cohort of some 130 different subjects was used in addition to the approximately 700-subject first cohort. The study combined high-throughput TCR immunosequencing, statistical association of individual TCRs with disease status, and machine learning to predict cytomegalovirus infection status. To study patterns of TCR occurrence, a later analysis re-analyzed previously published TCR beta repertoires from 666 donors and added high-resolution HLA genotyping. In the later analysis, no new phenotypic data were used to find candidate immune exposures; instead, reliance was placed on TCR beta sequences and their occurrence across donors. In an earlier analysis of 500 to 650 of the donors, high-throughput TCR beta sequencing was used to judge whether each TCR beta V gene segment behaved as functional or pseudogenic. Alongside the repertoire data, information on donor age, sex, ethnicity and CMV serostatus was compiled. A later genetic analysis took genome-wide SNP genotypes for 398 of the 666 donors and used that subset as a discovery cohort. All discovery cohort repertoires had been generated using a single sequencing platform. Class I and class II HLA loci were covered by the typing at four-digit resolution. The number of typed donors differed by locus: 629-630 for A, B, C, DRB1 and DQB1; some 540 for DQA1; 600 to 610 for DPA1; and some 430 for DPB1. Because of strong linkage in the cohort, 5 or 6 DR-DQ haplotypes were treated as single units for association and clustering. Across approximately 420 genotyped donors of the cohort, an average of about 250,000 unique TCR beta nucleotide sequences per donor were sequenced, and roughly 18% of those sequences were non-productive.

As to this clone: Its antigen is unknown.

General study outcomes and caveats: A group of highly shared sequence variants was considered likely to be a technical artifact of the sequencing pipeline. Most TCR sequences were seen in very few donors, while some public TCRs were found in many individuals. A further reported finding was that TCR beta sequences accurately predicted the HLA-A and HLA-B alleles for most subjects in the first cohort. Strong co-occurrence of HLA alleles, especially DR and DQ, made assigning TCR associations to individual alleles difficult. Linkage disequilibrium might explain the correlated functional status among segregating V segments, but an unknown experimental factor could not be ruled out. Because some donors lacked HLA typing at each locus, the association tests relied only on the typed subset. A later genetic analysis associated a missense DCLRE1C variant with V-gene and J-gene trimming of TCR beta chains, and an independent cohort replicated the association. In this cohort, only TCR beta chains were sequenced, and detectable features were limited by the absence of alpha or paired-chain data. In a later analysis, HLA-associated TCR beta chains showed more clonal expansion and lower generation probabilities than non-associated chains that were equally common. Some IMGT-functional V segments, including TRBV6-2 and TRBV6-3, could not be distinguished by the 87-base-pair reads and were therefore excluded. The authors suggested that the approach could potentially be extended to other disease states and immunological phenotypes. Because counts were too low, about 15 rarely observed V segments, including chromosome 9 orphons, were left out of the earlier analysis of about 500 of the donors. Three of the identified cytomegalovirus-associated TCR beta chains were confirmed in vitro to be specific for cytomegalovirus antigens. In a later genetic analysis, fewer N-insertions in productive TCRs were reported among donors in an Asian-associated ancestry cluster than the approximately 710-donor mean. Most CMV-associated TCR beta chains appeared to be HLA-restricted in a later analysis, and the HLA associations seemed to be driven largely by CMV exposure. CMV serostatus was the only immune exposure information available for the cohort. An earlier analysis of around 600 of the donors showed that most TCR beta V segments appeared in productive rearrangements either about 90% or about 30% of the time, which broadly matched IMGT annotations. Presence/absence analyses assumed roughly uniform sequencing depth across donors, an assumption that may not hold. A later analysis associated 16,951 TCR beta sequences with specific HLA alleles at a false discovery rate of 0.05. According to a later analysis, TCR association rates differed among HLA loci, with DRB1 alleles showing the most associated TCRs and HLA-C alleles showing the fewest. Several of the top co-occurrence clusters appeared to be linked to parvovirus B19, influenza, CMV and Epstein-Barr virus, according to a later analysis. Cytomegalovirus status was reported to be diagnosed by the classifier with high specificity and sensitivity in both the original and validation cohorts. The study listed 150 to 200 TCR beta chains as associated with cytomegalovirus.

The cohort consisted of 600 or so healthy bone marrow donors. All cohort members were sampled while nominally healthy, although unrecorded immune exposures were likely present. The donor was CMV seronegative and belonged to the group of 350 or so seronegative cohort members. A peripheral blood sample was provided by each donor, and peripheral blood mononuclear cells were used for TCR beta sequencing. The Qiagen DNeasy Blood Extraction Kit was used to extract genomic DNA from the blood cell samples. From its cysteine to its phenylalanine, the CDR3 spans 15 amino acids. This entry keeps only the CDR3 DNA: 45 bases, framed from base 1. CDR1 and CDR2, per the germline V gene, are SGDLS and YYNGEE. Compared with germline, V lacks 2 bases and J lacks 0 bases; bases without a gene match: 3. Library generation was performed with the immunoSEQ multiplex PCR assay. For the multiplex PCR, a mixture combining 60 forward primers for TCR Vbeta segments and 13 reverse primers for TCR Jbeta segments was used. Amplification of the CDR3 region of rearranged TCR beta genes was performed with a multiplex PCR assay on genomic DNA. On the Illumina HiSeq System, the amplified TCR beta libraries were sequenced as 87-base-pair reads. The study's processing was this. A later analysis counted approximately 74 million unique TCR beta chains across the 700 or so repertoires, and 10 million to 12 million of these chains were shared by at least two donors. Raw reads were error-corrected and collapsed into unique sequences with a nearest-neighbor algorithm that merged closely related sequences to remove PCR and sequencing errors. CDR3 sequences were aligned to IMGT reference sequences to assign V, D and J gene segments. For a sequence to be retained, at least a six-nucleotide match to both a V gene segment and a J gene segment was required. Rearrangements were called productive when the CDR3 lacked stop codons and stayed in frame with V and J; all others were non-productive. CDR3 was defined by IMGT convention, running from the second conserved V-encoded cysteine to the conserved J-encoded phenylalanine. The earlier analysis of about 570 of the donors excluded any sequence lacking an unambiguous match to a single V gene segment. An earlier analysis of almost 600 of the donors classified V segments as functional when productive rearrangements were above 56.7% and as segregating when the standard deviation between donors was above 5%. A statistical classification framework was built to diagnose cytomegalovirus status from the catalog of TCR beta chain sequences. V and J gene assignment, in a later analysis, came from comparing TCR nucleotide sequences with IMGT/GENE-DB human TR gene sequences. A later analysis assigned CDR3 sequences and most-parsimonious VDJ recombination scenarios with the TCRdist pipeline. In a later analysis, every TCR beta chain was defined by the combination of its CDR3 amino acid sequence and its V-gene family, and reads without a unique V-gene family were dropped. In a later analysis, approximately 640 highly shared, low-generation-probability nucleotide sequences were removed to address suspected cross-contamination and a sequencing artifact. In a later analysis, a clonal expansion index was calculated for each public chain from normalized within-repertoire ranks of inferred template counts. In a later analysis, generation probabilities were computed using a VDJ recombination model fitted to out-of-frame rearrangements, and the results were checked against IGoR. A later analysis scored TCR-TCR, TCR-HLA and TCR-CMV co-occurrence with hypergeometric tests, applying a repertoire-size bias correction to TCR pairs. In a later analysis, false discovery rates were estimated by permuting HLA or CMV assignments 20 times. A later analysis grouped co-occurring TCRs with DBSCAN, adding TCRdist sequence similarity when clustering within HLA-allele-positive subsets. Co-occurrence clustering excluded repertoires with fewer than 30,000 or more than 120,000 public chains, plus five with anomalous nucleotide sharing. Imported from immuneACCESS, the table was reduced by TCRdb to in-frame sequences with V and J called. These copies leave out some clones; in studies compared against another copy, an unresolved V gene accounts for under half, and the cause of the remainder is not known. The V and J calls and the clone size are those of that table, but D and trimming were determined from the DNA. The sample table holds under 200,000 clones. The leading ten clones occupy roughly 2% of the sample.

Material: PBMCs. This TCR came from a man aged 25-45 years in good health and CMV-seronegative. Rearrangement joined TRBV9 to TRBJ2-7; TRBD2 aligns with 9 central bases. The CDR3 loop reads CASSVSGSASYEQYF. At the DNA level, the sequence is TGTGCCAGCAGCGTTAGCGGGAGTGCCTCCTACGAGCAGTACTTC.